This T cell receptor beta chain was captured by sequencing in a study of blood T cells in healthy people across ages. Trimming cost V 5 bases and J 1 base; bases outside gene matches: 8. This CDR3 has 17 residues. CDR1 and CDR2 from the germline V gene are MGHDK and SYGVNS. The authors ran a second PCR of 7 to 11 cycles using a sample-barcoded 5' primer and a J-beta primer mix. All cDNA molecules were each tagged by a template-switch adaptor with 12 random nucleotides. TCRdb recomputed calls from the 5' RACE reads with MiXCR, one row per CDR3 protein. The profile shows about 500,000 distinct CDR3 sequences, under 30% of them singletons. Findings and caveats of the study: The authors considered diversity estimates from one million T cells to be underestimates.

Turning to this clonotype: Its antigen is as yet unknown.

This sample also belongs to another study, concerning T cells of mothers and their children.

The specimen was blood. This chain links TRBV25-1 with TRBJ2-3, with TRBD2 matching 11 bases. This receptor was taken from a boy younger than 18 in good health. The CDR3 is CASSRRRGLAGTDTQYF. Here the CDR3 DNA reads TGTGCCAGCAGTCGCCGTCGGGGACTAGCGGGCACAGATACGCAGTATTTT.